This T cell receptor (beta chain) was sequenced for a study of T-cell memory formation after mild COVID-19. Study in general: Clusters of TCRs were largely donor specific.

Trimming cost V 2 bases and J 1 base, with 9 bases left between them. This CDR3 spans 14 amino acids. Germline V gene lookup returns CDR1 MNHEY and CDR2 SVGAGI. This clonotype occurred a few times. TCRdb processed the 5' RACE reads anew with MiXCR; each CDR3 protein has one entry. Of 400,000 to 450,000 distinct CDR3 sequences listed, more than 15% were seen once; the top ten hold about 22%. Material: PBMCs or a T cell subset sorted from them (not recorded which). The chain uses TRBV6-5 and TRBJ2-7; no clear D. This receptor was obtained from a man aged 18 to 30 who had mild COVID-19 (a few samples of this study predate the infection). Cell type and time point are not known. The CDR3 DNA sequence: TGTGCCAGCAGTTACATAGGCCCTTCCTACGAGCAGTACTTC. Translation: CASSYIGPSYEQYF.